This entry is about one T cell receptor (beta chain). This clone showed up many times. Its antigen remains undetermined. Base qualities are missing; no much larger clone stands one base away. Donors were healthy HIV-negative adults with no recently reported acute infections or vaccinations. All donors were Caucasian adults living in Nashville, Tennessee, USA. Magnetic negative selection was used to enrich CD4+ T cells, after which naive cells were positively selected on CD45RA and the negative fraction became the memory subset. Blood was obtained by leukapheresis, after which PBMCs were separated by Ficoll-Histopaque density gradient centrifugation and cryopreserved in liquid nitrogen vapor phase. Purity and quantity of every magnetically sorted T cell population were checked by analytical flow cytometry. Genomic DNA was isolated from every sorted fraction and measured by UV absorbance on a Nanodrop 2000c.

Using the deep immunoSEQ assay, multiplex PCR amplified TCR CDR3 regions from genomic DNA. For each cell subset, the extracted genomic DNA was distributed evenly across all wells of several immunoSEQ 96-well plates, and each plate served as one replicate. For sorted subsets, roughly 190 ng of genomic DNA, equivalent to roughly 30,000 T cell genomes, went into each replicate PCR. Purified libraries were quantified with a Qubit 3.0 fluorometer, sized on a Bioanalyzer 2100, and re-quantified with the KAPA Library Quantification kit. Every immunoSEQ 96-well plate was sequenced on a separate single-read 150-cycle Illumina NextSeq 550 flow cell. The authors' pipeline ran thus. Because only junctional sequences without quality scores were contained in the immunoSEQ output, filtering matching that applied to full-length reads could not be performed. To assign V/J genes and CDR3, sequences were annotated against IMGT germline references using PyIR, a Python wrapper for IgBLAST v1.9. Reads with weak V/J assignments (E-value above 1e-6), missing CDR3, stop codons, out-of-frame junctions, or ambiguous translated residues were removed. A V3J clonotype was defined by an identical inferred V gene, J gene, and CDR3 amino acid sequence. To compute the percentage overlap between repertoires, the number of shared unique clonotypes was divided by the size of the smaller repertoire. Three approaches were used to assess repertoire richness: RTK rarefaction, the Chao1 estimator, and Recon v2.1 estimates of unobserved clonotypes. OLGA was used to compute generation probabilities for all TCRbeta clonotypes that the gDNA method yielded from a handful of donors. In TCRdb, the immuneACCESS table is reduced to in-frame sequences with V and J assigned. These tables do not hold every clone; where another copy was compared, an unresolved V gene accounts for under half, and the others remain unexplained. The V and J calls and clone size come from that table; D and trimming were worked out from the DNA. The sample table contains 190,000 or so clones; only one count was recorded for approximately 62% of them. Roughly 10% of the sample goes to the ten largest clones.

These data belong to a study of shared clonotypes between healthy human individuals (dated by TCRdb to between 2020 and 2021). Regarding the complete study: The cohort included three men and two women between 18 and 49 years of age. Blood TCR repertoires of five healthy adults were deeply sequenced to estimate repertoire size and the extent of clonotype sharing between individuals. For each donor, CD4 naive and CD4 memory were each given three plates, CD8 naive was given two plates, and CD8 memory was given one plate. Libraries were prepared and TCR repertoires were sequenced by different laboratories using diverse techniques, in order to increase sequencing depth and limit assay-specific biases. Leukapheresis yielded between about 0.85 and 9 billion PBMCs per donor. General findings and caveats noted by the study authors: The genetic and exposure-history diversity represented was limited by the small number of donors. Even with the large sequencing depth, rarefaction of the sorted-subset datasets indicated that sequencing was incomplete. Higher generation probabilities were observed for clonotypes shared by all four sorted-subset donors than for non-shared clonotypes. Pairwise subsampling led to the expectation that sequencing depth would affect the degree of clonotype sharing among donors. Naive subsets generally had larger estimated clonotype richness than memory subsets. Across several donors, roughly 5.4% of naive CD4, approximately 3.5% of naive CD8, 2.3% of memory CD4, and about 0.44% of memory CD8 clonotypes were shared. Only blood was sampled, and tissue TCR repertoires likely differ from those in blood.

The cysteine opens and the phenylalanine closes a CDR3 of 15 amino acids. The retained sequence is limited to the CDR3, 45 bases, with the frame set at the first base. CDR1 SNHLY and CDR2 FYNNEI were looked up in the germline V gene. Germline trimming amounts to 6 bases on V and 5 bases on J, with 8 as the count of junction bases outside the gene matches. The rearranged segments are TRBV2 and TRBJ1-5, with 9 bases aligning to TRBD1. The sequence was collected from a man aged 30 to 39 in good health. The sample was memory CD4+ T cells sorted from blood. The sample's cell subset or site label, decoded: CD45RA-negative fraction. The CDR3 protein: CASRAGTGKDQPQHF. The sequence in DNA is TGTGCCAGCAGGGCCGGGACAGGGAAGGATCAGCCCCAGCATTTT.